The clone carrying this T cell receptor beta chain appeared many times. CDR3 length: 15 residues. Per germline, CDR1 DFQATT and CDR2 SNEGSKA (reference sequence). The V and J ends lost 3 bases and 5 bases respectively, with 19 bases between them. The data stem from a study of regulatory T cells in long-lasting Graves disease. Stated time point: newly diagnosed GD, antithyroid drugs for less than 3 months. The TCR library was made from RNA that had been extracted from PBMCs in TRIzol. Doctors identified Graves' disease using the American Thyroid Association guidelines. Combining iRepertoire HTBI primers with Arm-PCR of CDR3 regions, the authors built TCR beta libraries. Study processing details: Across the samples, identification revealed some 59 TRBV and about 15 TRBJ segments. From the multiplex PCR reads, TCRdb called clonotypes with MiXCR, one entry per CDR3 protein. The V and J calls and clone size come from TCRdb's table, not from the authors' own analysis. Of some 330,000 distinct CDR3 sequences listed, approximately 12% were seen once; the top ten hold approximately 19%.

Another study also made use of these data, one on T cells in Graves' hyperthyroidism and ophthalmopathy.

The material sequenced was peripheral blood mononuclear cells (PBMCs), taken at new diagnosis, from a patient treated with antithyroid drugs. This chain uses TRBV20-1 with TRBJ1-1, with D possibly being TRBD1 (5 bases). The sequence derives from a woman aged 18-35 years with Graves disease. The CDR3: CSARTGRYPGTEAFF. In DNA, the CDR3 is TGCAGTGCTAGGACGGGGCGGTACCCGGGAACTGAAGCTTTCTTT.